Listed here are 15 T cell receptor beta chains from one sample, sequenced in a study of cytomegalovirus exposure and HLA in healthy donors. PCR amplification relied on 60 Vbeta primers (plus 13 Jbeta primers). Libraries were prepared by immunoSEQ multiplex PCR; TCRdb keeps only in-frame clonotypes and omits some of them. The sample consists of some 180,000 clones, roughly 73% of them appearing once. Sequencing used PBMCs. The receptors derive from a woman in her 30s in good health and CMV-seronegative.

The J gene is TRBJ2-3, the V gene TRBV10-1, with 10 bases that match TRBD1. The junction had 4 bases not matched to a gene; V was cut back by 5 bases and J by 2 bases. The CDR3 contains 15 residues. Germline CDR1 reads WNHNN; CDR2 reads SYGVQD (reference sequence). The CDR3 DNA reads TGCGCCAGCAGTAGGGACAGGGGTTTCACAGATACGCAGTATTTT. Its protein is CASSRDRGFTDTQYF.

The chain couples TRBV29-1 to TRBJ2-7, with 10 bases that match TRBD2. V lost 5 bases and J lost 6; bases outside the gene matches: 7. Germline-derived CDR1 and CDR2 are SQVTM and ANQGSEA. This CDR3 is 13 amino acids long. CDR3 residues: CSVRSSGSGEQYF. In DNA form, the CDR3 reads TGCAGCGTTCGGTCTAGCGGGAGTGGCGAGCAGTACTTC.

V is TRBV5-1 and J is TRBJ1-1, with D unclear. The length of the CDR3 is 14 residues. Germline loops: CDR1 SGHRS, CDR2 YFSETQ. Trimming took 0 bases from V and 1 from J, leaving 7 bases between them. In DNA form, the CDR3 reads TGCGCCAGCAGCTTGGTCCAGAAGAACACTGAAGCTTTCTTT. The encoded protein is CASSLVQKNTEAFF.

This clone has more than one count but fewer than ten. This chain links TRBV6-5 with TRBJ1-5; TRBD1 agrees at 7 bases. CDR1 and CDR2 (germline): MNHEY, SVGAGI. With 5 bases clipped from V and 4 bases from J, the junction kept 2 bases outside the gene matches. The CDR3 runs to 13 residues. This chain's CDR3 is CASSPGGNQPQHF. As DNA, the CDR3 is TGTGCCAGCAGTCCAGGGGGGAATCAGCCCCAGCATTTT.

This clone was counted once. A read error may produce the germline difference seen at one junction end. V and J are TRBV9 and TRBJ2-2, with unresolved D. This CDR3 has 15 residues. The germline V gene encodes CDR1 SGDLS and CDR2 YYNGEE. CDR3 nucleotide sequence: TGTGTCAGCAGCGTAAACATCATGAACACCGGGGAGCTGTTTTTT. Its translation: CVSSVNIMNTGELFF.

In this sample, this clone turned up a few times. In DNA, the CDR3 is TGTGCCAGCAGTGAGTTACAGCCTAATCAGCCCCAGCATTTT. This translates into CASSELQPNQPQHF. The chain uses TRBV2 and TRBJ1-5; D not certain. CDR1 is SNHLY and CDR2 is FYNNEI in the germline V gene. The V end was cut by 3 bases, the J end by 4 bases, with 10 bases between. The CDR3 contains 14 residues.

The gene calls are TRBV5-1 and TRBJ2-5; 9 bases map to TRBD2. Trimming took 2 bases from V and 4 from J; bases not matched to a gene: 6. CDR3 length: 15 amino acids. Germline loops: CDR1 SGHRS, CDR2 YFSETQ. The CDR3 DNA is TGCGCCAGCAGCTTTAGCGGGGGCTACGGAGAGACCCAGTACTTC. Translation: CASSFSGGYGETQYF.

V usage is TRBV15 and J usage is TRBJ2-5; unclear D gene. This CDR3 is 12 amino acids long. CDR1 is LNHNV and CDR2 is YYDKDF in the germline V gene (reference sequence). Trimming stripped 1 base from V and 4 bases from J, with 4 bases between. CDR3 region: CATSRGGETQYF. CDR3 sequence (DNA): TGTGCCACCAGCAGAGGAGGAGAGACCCAGTACTTC. Using reference TRBV15 and TRBJ2-5 for the parts outside the CDR3, the full variable domain is DAMVIQNPRYQVTQFGKPVTLSCSQTLNHNVMYWYQQKSSQAPKLLFHYYDKDFNNEADTPDNFQSRRPNTSFCFLDIRSPGLGDTAMYLCATSRGGETQYFGPGTRLLVL.

The gene calls are TRBV7-2 and TRBJ1-2, with D hard to call. The CDR3 is 11 amino acids. CDR1 is SGHTA, CDR2 FQGNSA, per germline. The V end lost 3 bases, the J end lost 12 bases, and 11 bases lay between the germline ends. The CDR3 DNA sequence: TGTGCCAGCAGCTTGAGGAGAAGGAACACCTTC. Translation gives CASSLRRRNTF.

The chain employs TRBV29-1 and TRBJ2-7, with 8 bases lining up with TRBD1. Germline trimming cut 7 bases from V and 3 bases from J; bases unmatched to any gene: 8. The CDR3 contains 13 residues. Germline V gene data show CDR1 as SQVTM and CDR2 as ANQGSEA. The chain's CDR3 is CSAFDRGNYEQYF. CDR3 DNA: TGCAGCGCCTTCGACAGGGGAAACTACGAGCAGTACTTC.

For the CDR3, the DNA is TGTGCCAGCAGAATAGCGGGACCTTCGAAGGAGTACTTC. Its protein is CASRIAGPSKEYF. The V gene is TRBV27, the J gene TRBJ2-7; TRBD2 matches 8 bases. This CDR3 comprises 13 residues. Germline V gives CDR1 MNHEY, CDR2 SMNVEV (reference sequence). With V trimmed by 6 bases and J by 11 bases, 12 bases remained unmatched.

The chain recombines TRBV7-2 with TRBJ2-3; D not resolved. The V end lost 5 bases, the J end lost 2 bases, and 2 bases lay between the germline ends. CDR1 and CDR2 from the germline V gene are SGHTA and FQGNSA. This CDR3 has 11 amino acids. CDR3 bases: TGTGCCAGCAGCCTCACAGATACGCAGTATTTT. Translated, it gives CASSLTDTQYF.

The chain carries TRBV19 and TRBJ1-4, with TRBD1 as a possible D gene (6 bases). Germline assignment: CDR1 LNHDA and CDR2 SQIVND (reference sequence). The CDR3 contains 12 residues. The ends were cut back, 5 bases at V and 8 bases at J, with 9 bases in the middle. For the CDR3, the DNA is TGTGCCAGTAGTCCCGGACAGGAAAAACTGTTTTTT. Translation gives CASSPGQEKLFF.

The chain carries TRBV7-2 and TRBJ1-2; 8 bases agree with TRBD1. V lost 5 bases and J lost 7; bases outside the gene matches: 15. This CDR3 is 16 amino acids long. Germline V gives CDR1 SGHTA, CDR2 FQGNSA. The CDR3 region has the DNA TGTGCCAGCAGCCTCGCCCCCCAGGGGGCAAGGGGTGGCTACACCTTC. It specifies CASSLAPQGARGGYTF.

V and J are TRBV6-1 and TRBJ1-2, with D perhaps TRBD1 (6 bases). The CDR3 is 11 residues long. Germline V gene sequence: CDR1 MNHNS, CDR2 SASEGT. Trimming removed 7 bases at V and 8 bases at J, with 11 bases between. The DNA for the CDR3 is TGTGCCAGCACCAACAGGGACGGCTACACCTTC. As protein: CASTNRDGYTF.